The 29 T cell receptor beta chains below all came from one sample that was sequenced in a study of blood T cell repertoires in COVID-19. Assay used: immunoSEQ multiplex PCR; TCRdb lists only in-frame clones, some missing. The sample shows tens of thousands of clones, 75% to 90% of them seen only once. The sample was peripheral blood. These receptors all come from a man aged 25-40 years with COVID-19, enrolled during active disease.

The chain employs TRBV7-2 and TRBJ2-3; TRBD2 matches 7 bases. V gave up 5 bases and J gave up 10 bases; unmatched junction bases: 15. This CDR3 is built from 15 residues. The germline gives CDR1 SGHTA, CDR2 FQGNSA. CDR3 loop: CASSLSAGPEGAQYF. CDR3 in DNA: TGTGCCAGCAGCCTGTCAGCGGGGCCTGAGGGAGCGCAGTATTTT.

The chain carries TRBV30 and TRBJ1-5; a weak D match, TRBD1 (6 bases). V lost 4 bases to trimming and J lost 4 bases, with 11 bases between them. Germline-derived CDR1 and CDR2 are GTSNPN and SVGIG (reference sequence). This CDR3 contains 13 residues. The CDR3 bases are TGTGCCTGGAAGGACAGCGAGAATCAGCCCCAGCATTTT. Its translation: CAWKDSENQPQHF. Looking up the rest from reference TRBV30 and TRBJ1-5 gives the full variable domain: SQTIHQWPATLVQPVGSPLSLECTVEGTSNPNLYWYRQAAGRGLQLLFYSVGIGQISSEVPQNLSASRPQDRQFILSSKKLLLSDSGFYLCAWKDSENQPQHFGDGTRLSIL.

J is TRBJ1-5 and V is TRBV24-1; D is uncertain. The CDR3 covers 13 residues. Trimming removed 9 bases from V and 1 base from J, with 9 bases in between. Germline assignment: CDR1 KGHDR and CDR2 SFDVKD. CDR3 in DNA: TGTGCCACCGAGACAAACAGCAATCAGCCCCAGCATTTT. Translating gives CATETNSNQPQHF.

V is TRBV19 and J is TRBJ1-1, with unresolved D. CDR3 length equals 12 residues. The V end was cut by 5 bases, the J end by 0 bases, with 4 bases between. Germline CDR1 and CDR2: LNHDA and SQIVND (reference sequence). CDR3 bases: TGTGCCAGTAGTCGTCTGAACACTGAAGCTTTCTTT. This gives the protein CASSRLNTEAFF.

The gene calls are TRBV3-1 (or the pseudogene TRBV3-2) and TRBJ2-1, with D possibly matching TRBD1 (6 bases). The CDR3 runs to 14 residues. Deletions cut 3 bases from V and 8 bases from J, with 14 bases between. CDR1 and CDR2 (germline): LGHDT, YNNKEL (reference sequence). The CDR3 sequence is CASSHPDRIHEQFF. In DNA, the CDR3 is TGTGCCAGCAGCCACCCAGACAGGATACATGAGCAGTTCTTC.

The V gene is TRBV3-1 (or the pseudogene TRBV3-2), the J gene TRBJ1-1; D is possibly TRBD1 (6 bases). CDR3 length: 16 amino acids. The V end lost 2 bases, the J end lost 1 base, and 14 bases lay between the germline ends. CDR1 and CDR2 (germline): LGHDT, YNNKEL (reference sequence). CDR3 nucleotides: TGTGCCAGCAGCCAAAGGCCAGGGGTGGGGAACACTGAAGCTTTCTTT. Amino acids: CASSQRPGVGNTEAFF.

The CDR3 spells CATSRGGQFSTDTQYF. CDR3 DNA: TGTGCCACCAGCAGAGGGGGACAGTTTAGCACAGATACGCAGTATTTT. The chain is built from TRBV15 and TRBJ2-3, with 7 nucleotides matching TRBD1. The germline gives CDR1 LNHNV, CDR2 YYDKDF (reference sequence). The CDR3 has 16 residues. Trimming removed 1 base from V and 0 bases from J; junction bases left unmatched: 4.

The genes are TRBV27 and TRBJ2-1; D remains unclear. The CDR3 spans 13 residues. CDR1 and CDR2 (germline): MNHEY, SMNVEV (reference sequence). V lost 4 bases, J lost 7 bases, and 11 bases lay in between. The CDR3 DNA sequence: TGTGCCAGCAGTTCTGGGCAGGTAAATGAGCAGTTCTTC. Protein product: CASSSGQVNEQFF.

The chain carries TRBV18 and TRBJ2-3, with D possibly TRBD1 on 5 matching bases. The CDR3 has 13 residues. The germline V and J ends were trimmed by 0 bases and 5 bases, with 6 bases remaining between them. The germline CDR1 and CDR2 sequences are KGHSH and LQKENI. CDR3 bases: TGTGCCAGCTCACCACCAGGGGTAGATACGCAGTATTTT. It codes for CASSPPGVDTQYF.

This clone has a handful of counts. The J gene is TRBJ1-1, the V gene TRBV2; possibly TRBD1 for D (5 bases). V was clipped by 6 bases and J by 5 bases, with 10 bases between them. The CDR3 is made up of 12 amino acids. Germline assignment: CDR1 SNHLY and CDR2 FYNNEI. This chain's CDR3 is CASRQGRTEAFF. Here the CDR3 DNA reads TGTGCCAGCAGGCAGGGAAGGACTGAAGCTTTCTTT.

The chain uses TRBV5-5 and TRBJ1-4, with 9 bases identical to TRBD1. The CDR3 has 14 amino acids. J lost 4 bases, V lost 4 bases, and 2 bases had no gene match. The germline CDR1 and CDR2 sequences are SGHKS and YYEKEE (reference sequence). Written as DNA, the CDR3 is TGTGCCAGCAGCCGGACAGGGGTTAATGAAAAACTGTTTTTT. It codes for CASSRTGVNEKLFF.

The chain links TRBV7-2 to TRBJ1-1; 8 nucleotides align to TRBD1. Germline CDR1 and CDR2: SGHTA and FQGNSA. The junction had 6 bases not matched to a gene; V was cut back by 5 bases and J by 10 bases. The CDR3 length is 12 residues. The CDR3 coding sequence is TGTGCCAGCAGCCTAAGACAGGGGCGAGCTTTCTTT. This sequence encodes CASSLRQGRAFF. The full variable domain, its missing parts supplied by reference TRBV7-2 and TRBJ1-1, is GAGVSQSPSNKVTEKGKDVELRCDPISGHTALYWYRQSLGQGLEFLIYFQGNSAPDKSGLPSDRFSAERTGGSVSTLTIQRTQQEDSAVYLCASSLRQGRAFFGQGTRLTVV.

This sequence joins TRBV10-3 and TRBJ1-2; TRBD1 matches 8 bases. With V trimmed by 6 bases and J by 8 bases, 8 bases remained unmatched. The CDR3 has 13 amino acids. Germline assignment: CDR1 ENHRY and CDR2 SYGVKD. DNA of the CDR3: TGTGCCATCAGCCTACAGGGGGACGAAGGCTACACCTTC. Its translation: CAISLQGDEGYTF.

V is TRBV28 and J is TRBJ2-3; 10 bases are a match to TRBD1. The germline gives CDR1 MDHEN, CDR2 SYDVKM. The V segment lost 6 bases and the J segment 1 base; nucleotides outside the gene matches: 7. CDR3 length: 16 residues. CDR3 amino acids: CASRSGTGVRTDTQYF. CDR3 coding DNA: TGTGCCAGCAGGTCCGGGACAGGGGTACGCACAGATACGCAGTATTTT.

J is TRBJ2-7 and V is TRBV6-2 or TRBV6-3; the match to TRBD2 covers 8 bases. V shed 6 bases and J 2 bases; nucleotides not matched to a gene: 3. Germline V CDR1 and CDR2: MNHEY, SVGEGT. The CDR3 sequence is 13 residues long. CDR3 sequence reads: CASSPSGPYEQYF. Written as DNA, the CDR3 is TGTGCCAGCAGCCCTAGCGGGCCCTACGAGCAGTACTTC.

The CDR3 loop reads CASNEGVNTEAFF. Written as DNA, the CDR3 is TGCGCCAGCAACGAGGGGGTAAACACTGAAGCTTTCTTT. V gene TRBV5-1 combines with J gene TRBJ1-1; a possible D gene is TRBD1 (6 bases). The CDR3 contains 13 residues. Trimming cost V 6 bases and J 2 bases, with 11 bases left between them. CDR1 is SGHRS and CDR2 is YFSETQ in the germline V gene.

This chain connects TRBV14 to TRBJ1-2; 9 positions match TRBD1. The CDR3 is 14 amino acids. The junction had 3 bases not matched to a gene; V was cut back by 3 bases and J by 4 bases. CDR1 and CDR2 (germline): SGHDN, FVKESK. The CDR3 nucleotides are TGTGCCAGCAGCCAGGGACAGGGTGGCTATGGCTACACCTTC. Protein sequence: CASSQGQGGYGYTF.

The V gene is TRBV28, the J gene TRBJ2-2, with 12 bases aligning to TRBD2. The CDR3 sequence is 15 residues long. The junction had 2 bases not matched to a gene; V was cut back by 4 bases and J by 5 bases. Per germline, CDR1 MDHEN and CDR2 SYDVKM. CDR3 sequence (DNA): TGTGCCAGCAGTTCCGGACTAGCGGGGACCGGGGAGCTGTTTTTT. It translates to CASSSGLAGTGELFF.

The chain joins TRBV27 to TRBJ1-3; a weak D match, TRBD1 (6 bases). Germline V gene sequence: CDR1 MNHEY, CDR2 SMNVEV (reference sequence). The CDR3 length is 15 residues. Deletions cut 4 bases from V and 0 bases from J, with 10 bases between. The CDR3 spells CASSYTGSSGNTIYF. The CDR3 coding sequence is TGTGCCAGCAGTTATACAGGGAGCTCTGGAAACACCATATATTTT.

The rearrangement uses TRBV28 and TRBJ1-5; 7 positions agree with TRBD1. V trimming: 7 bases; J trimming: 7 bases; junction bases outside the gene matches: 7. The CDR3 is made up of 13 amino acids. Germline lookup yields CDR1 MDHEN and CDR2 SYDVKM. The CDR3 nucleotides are TGTGCCAGCAAAACTGACAGGGACCAGCCCCAGCATTTT. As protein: CASKTDRDQPQHF.

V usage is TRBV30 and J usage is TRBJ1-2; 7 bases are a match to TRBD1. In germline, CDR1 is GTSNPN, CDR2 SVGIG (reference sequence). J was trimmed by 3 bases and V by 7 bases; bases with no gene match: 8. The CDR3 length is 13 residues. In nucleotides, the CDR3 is TGTGCCTTTTTGACAGGGAGACACTATGGCTACACCTTC. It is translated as CAFLTGRHYGYTF. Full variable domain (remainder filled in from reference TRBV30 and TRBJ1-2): SQTIHQWPATLVQPVGSPLSLECTVEGTSNPNLYWYRQAAGRGLQLLFYSVGIGQISSEVPQNLSASRPQDRQFILSSKKLLLSDSGFYLCAFLTGRHYGYTFGSGTRLTVV.

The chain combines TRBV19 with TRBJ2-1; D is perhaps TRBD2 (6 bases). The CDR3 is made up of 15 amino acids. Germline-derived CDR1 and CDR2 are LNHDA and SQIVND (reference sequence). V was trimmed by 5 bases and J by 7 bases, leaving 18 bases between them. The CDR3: CASSPFLAGRNEQFF. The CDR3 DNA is TGTGCCAGTAGTCCCTTTCTAGCAGGGAGGAATGAGCAGTTCTTC.

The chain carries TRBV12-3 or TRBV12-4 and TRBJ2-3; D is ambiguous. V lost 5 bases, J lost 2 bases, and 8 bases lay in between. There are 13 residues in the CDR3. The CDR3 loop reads CASSAQFTDTQYF. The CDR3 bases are TGTGCCAGCAGTGCACAGTTCACAGATACGCAGTATTTT.

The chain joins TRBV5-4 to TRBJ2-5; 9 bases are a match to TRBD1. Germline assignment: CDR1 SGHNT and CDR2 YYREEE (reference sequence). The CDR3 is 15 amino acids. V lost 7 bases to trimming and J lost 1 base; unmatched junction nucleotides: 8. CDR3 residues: CASGRQGVLQETQYF. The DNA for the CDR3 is TGTGCCAGCGGAAGACAGGGGGTCCTCCAAGAGACCCAGTACTTC.

The CDR3 reads CASSREVNQPQHF. The DNA of the CDR3 is TGTGCCAGCAGCCGGGAGGTTAATCAGCCCCAGCATTTT. The chain has TRBV9 and TRBJ1-5; D is uncertain. Germline loops: CDR1 SGDLS, CDR2 YYNGEE. Trimming shortened V by 4 bases and J by 4 bases, and 9 bases separated the two germline ends. The CDR3 spans 13 residues. The full variable domain, completed using reference TRBV9 and TRBJ1-5, is DSGVTQTPKHLITATGQRVTLRCSPRSGDLSVYWYQQSLDQGLQFLIQYYNGEERAKGNILERFSAQQFPDLHSELNLSSLELGDSALYFCASSREVNQPQHFGDGTRLSIL.

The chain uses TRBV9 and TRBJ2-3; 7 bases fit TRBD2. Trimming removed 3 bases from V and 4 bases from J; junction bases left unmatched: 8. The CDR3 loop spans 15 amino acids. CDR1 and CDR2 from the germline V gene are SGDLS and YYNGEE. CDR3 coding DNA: TGTGCCAGCAGCGGACCGACGGGAGGAGCAGATACGCAGTATTTT. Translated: CASSGPTGGADTQYF.

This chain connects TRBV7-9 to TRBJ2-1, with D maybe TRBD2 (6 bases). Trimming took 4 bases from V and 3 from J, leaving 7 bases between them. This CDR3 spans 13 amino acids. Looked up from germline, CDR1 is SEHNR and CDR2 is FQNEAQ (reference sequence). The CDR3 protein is CASSWRDYNEQFF. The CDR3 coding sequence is TGTGCCAGCAGCTGGAGGGACTACAATGAGCAGTTCTTC.

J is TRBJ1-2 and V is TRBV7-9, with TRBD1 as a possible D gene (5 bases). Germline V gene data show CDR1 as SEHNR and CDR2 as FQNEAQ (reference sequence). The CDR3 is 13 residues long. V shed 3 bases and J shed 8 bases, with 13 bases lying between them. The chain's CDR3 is CASSLMPGKGYTF. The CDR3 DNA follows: TGTGCCAGCAGCTTGATGCCAGGGAAAGGCTACACCTTC.

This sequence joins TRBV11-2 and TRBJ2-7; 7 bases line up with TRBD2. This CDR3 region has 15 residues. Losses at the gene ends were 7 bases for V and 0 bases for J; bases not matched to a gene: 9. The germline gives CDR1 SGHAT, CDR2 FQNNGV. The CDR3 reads CASTPASGSSYEQYF. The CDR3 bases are TGTGCCAGCACCCCTGCTAGCGGCAGCTCCTACGAGCAGTACTTC.